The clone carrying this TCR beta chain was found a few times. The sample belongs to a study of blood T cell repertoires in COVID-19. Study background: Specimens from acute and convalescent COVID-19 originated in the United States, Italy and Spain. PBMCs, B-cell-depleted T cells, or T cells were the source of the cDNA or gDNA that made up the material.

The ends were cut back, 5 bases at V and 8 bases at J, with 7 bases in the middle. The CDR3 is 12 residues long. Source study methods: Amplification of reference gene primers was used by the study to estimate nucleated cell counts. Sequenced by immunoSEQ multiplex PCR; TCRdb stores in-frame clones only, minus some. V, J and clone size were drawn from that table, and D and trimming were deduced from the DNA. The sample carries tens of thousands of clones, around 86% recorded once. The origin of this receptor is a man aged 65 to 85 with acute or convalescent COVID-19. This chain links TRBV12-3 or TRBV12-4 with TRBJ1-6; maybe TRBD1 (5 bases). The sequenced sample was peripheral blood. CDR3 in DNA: TGTGCCAGCAGTCCGGGGGATTCACCCCTCCACTTT. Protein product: CASSPGDSPLHF.